The clone carrying this TCR beta chain is a singleton in its sample. Its antigen is not identified. Sequenced by immunoSEQ multiplex PCR; TCRdb stores in-frame clones only, minus some. The table shows roughly 17,000 clones, with roughly 80% occurring only once. This sample was included in a study of CD4 T cells in relation to SARS-CoV-2 and coronaviruses. Turning to the study itself: The negative reference was HIV-1 Nef peptide pool or peptide-free culture. Points from the study as a whole: Monoreactive clones expanded significantly more to SARS-CoV-2 than crossreactive clones did.

CD4+ T cells from unexposed donors were obtained before the COVID-19 pandemic (2011-2018). The cells were cultured for around ten days before CD4+ T cells were isolated. As cell numbers allowed, unexposed-donor CD4+ T cells faced SARS-CoV-2 S/N and four cold-coronavirus spikes. Germline values: CDR1 SNHLY, CDR2 FYNNEI. This CDR3 spans 18 amino acids. J was trimmed by 1 base and V by 6 bases; bases with no gene match: 10. The chain uses TRBV2 and TRBJ2-6; 9 nucleotides align to TRBD2. The specimen was CD4+ T cells from PBMCs, cultured in vitro. The receptor was isolated from a human donor in good health. CDR3: CASRAILAGTSGANVLTF. CDR3 DNA sequence: TGTGCCAGCAGGGCAATCCTAGCGGGAACGTCTGGGGCCAACGTCCTGACTTTC.